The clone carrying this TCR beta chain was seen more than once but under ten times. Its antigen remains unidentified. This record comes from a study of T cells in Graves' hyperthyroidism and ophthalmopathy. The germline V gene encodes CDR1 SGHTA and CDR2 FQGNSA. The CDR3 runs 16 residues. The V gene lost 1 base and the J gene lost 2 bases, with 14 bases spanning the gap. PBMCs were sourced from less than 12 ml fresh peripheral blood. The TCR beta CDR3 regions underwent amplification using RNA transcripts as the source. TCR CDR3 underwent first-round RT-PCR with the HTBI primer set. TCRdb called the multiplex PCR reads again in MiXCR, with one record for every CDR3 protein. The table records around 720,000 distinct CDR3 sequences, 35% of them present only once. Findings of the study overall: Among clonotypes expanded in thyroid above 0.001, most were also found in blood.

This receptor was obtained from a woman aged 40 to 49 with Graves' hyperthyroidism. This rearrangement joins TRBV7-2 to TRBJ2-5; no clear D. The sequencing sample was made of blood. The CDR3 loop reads CASSLGPSMEQETQYF. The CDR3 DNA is TGTGCCAGCAGCTTAGGCCCCTCAATGGAACAAGAGACCCAGTACTTC.